The 20 T cell receptor beta chains presented below share a single source sample, sequenced in a study of identical twins (dated by TCRdb to the mid-2010s). The protocol used for the library was 5' RACE. For sequencing, an Illumina HiSeq 2000 was employed. TCRdb reran the public reads through fastp at Q25 and MiXCR, keeping productive beta chains. Merged by CDR3 protein, the rows form single entries marked with the most common genes and DNA. Present in this sample are around 200,000 distinct CDR3 sequences, around a tenth of which were seen just once. Over 4.5% of the sample lies in the top ten. The sequenced sample consisted of memory (CD45RO+) T cells sorted from blood. The cell subset or site label, read with the paper, signifies: CD45RO+ enriched T cells. These receptors were collected from a woman under 30 in good health.

This clonotype was detected many times. The chain couples TRBV12-3 or TRBV12-4 to TRBJ1-2; TRBD1 matches at 9 bases. The CDR3 runs to 13 residues. After removal of 5 bases from V and 4 bases from J, the junction contained 2 bases not matched to a gene. This CDR3 reads CASSGQGSYGYTF. CDR3 in DNA: TGTGCCAGCAGTGGACAGGGGTCCTATGGCTACACCTTC.

A few counts support this clonotype. The V call is TRBV7-9, the J call TRBJ2-7; D call uncertain. V was shortened by 5 bases and J by 7 bases, with 9 bases between the two germline ends. There are 11 residues in the CDR3. Germline assignment: CDR1 SEHNR and CDR2 FQNEAQ (reference sequence). CDR3 sequence: CASSPRAEQYF. The CDR3 DNA sequence: TGTGCCAGCAGCCCTAGGGCTGAGCAGTACTTC.

This clonotype was counted at least ten times. V is TRBV12-3 or TRBV12-4 and J is TRBJ1-2; 9 bases match TRBD1. There are 15 residues in the CDR3. The trim removed 6 bases at V and 3 bases at J, leaving 8 bases unmatched. The CDR3: CASSNRDRAYYGYTF. The CDR3 DNA sequence: TGTGCCAGCAGCAACCGGGACAGGGCCTACTATGGCTACACCTTC.

The rearrangement uses TRBV3-1 and TRBJ2-7; TRBD1 matches at 9 bases. V lost 11 bases and J lost 7; bases outside the gene matches: 18. The germline V gene has CDR1 LGHDT and CDR2 YNNKEL (reference sequence). The length of the CDR3 is 15 residues. The CDR3 DNA reads TGTGCCTGCTGCCATTCCGGGACAGGGTTTAATGAGCAGTACTTC. The encoded protein is CACCHSGTGFNEQYF.

In its sample, this clonotype was seen a few times. The rearrangement joins TRBV2 to TRBJ2-5; D call uncertain. Germline V gene sequence: CDR1 SNHLY, CDR2 FYNNEI. The length of the CDR3 is 13 residues. Between the trimmed V and J ends, which lost 7 bases and 1 base, there was a span of 10 bases. This chain's CDR3 is CASKWRSQETQYF. Written as DNA, the CDR3 is TGTGCCAGCAAATGGCGGTCCCAAGAGACCCAGTACTTC.

The CDR3 loop is CASSQQGPTGELFF. CDR3 sequence (DNA): TGTGCCAGCAGCCAACAGGGTCCCACCGGGGAGCTGTTTTTT. The chain links TRBV4-2 to TRBJ2-2; tentatively, D is TRBD1 (5 bases). The CDR3 covers 14 residues. CDR1 is LGHNA, CDR2 YNFKEQ, per germline. The V gene lost 2 bases and the J gene lost 4 bases, with 8 bases spanning the gap.

This clonotype was recorded a few times. CDR3 bases: TGTGCCAGCAGCCAAGGGGTGGCAGCTGAAGCTTTCTTT. It codes for CASSQGVAAEAFF. The genes are TRBV3-1 and TRBJ1-1; no firm D call. Germline values: CDR1 LGHDT, CDR2 YNNKEL (reference sequence). Trimming shortened V by 1 base and J by 6 bases, and 9 bases separated the two germline ends. The length of the CDR3 is 13 residues.

This clonotype was seen at least ten times. This sequence joins TRBV2 and TRBJ2-7, with TRBD1 matching 9 bases. Germline loops: CDR1 SNHLY, CDR2 FYNNEI. With V trimmed by 4 bases and J by 2 bases, 3 bases remained unmatched. CDR3 length: 14 amino acids. DNA of the CDR3: TGTGCCAGCAGTGGAGGACAGGGGCCCTACGAGCAGTACTTC. Translated: CASSGGQGPYEQYF.

In this sample, this clonotype turned up many times. The chain is built from TRBV7-6 and TRBJ2-1; weak D call: TRBD2 (6 bases). Deletions cut 2 bases from V and 8 bases from J, with 13 bases between. CDR1 and CDR2 from the germline V gene are SGHVS and FNYEAQ. This CDR3 spans 14 amino acids. The chain's CDR3 is CASSLLTAGYEQFF. CDR3 nucleotides: TGTGCCAGCAGCTTATTGACTGCGGGGTATGAGCAGTTCTTC.

This clonotype occurred a few times. The gene calls are TRBV7-9 and TRBJ1-1; D is possibly TRBD1 (5 bases). Germline CDR1 SEHNR, CDR2 FQNEAQ (reference sequence). This CDR3 spans 14 amino acids. V lost 2 bases to trimming and J lost 4 bases, with 11 bases between them. The CDR3 DNA is TGTGCCAGCAGCTTATTCGGGGGTAGCACTGAAGCTTTCTTT. Its protein product is CASSLFGGSTEAFF. Together with reference TRBV7-9 and TRBJ1-1, the CDR3 gives the full variable domain: DTGVSQNPRHKITKRGQNVTFRCDPISEHNRLYWYRQTLGQGPEFLTYFQNEAQLEKSRLLSDRFSAERPKGSFSTLEIQRTEQGDSAMYLCASSLFGGSTEAFFGQGTRLTVV.

V and J are TRBV3-1 and TRBJ2-7; a weak D match, TRBD2 (5 bases). The V and J ends lost 4 bases and 3 bases respectively, with 19 bases between them. The CDR3 is 16 amino acids. Germline V gene data show CDR1 as LGHDT and CDR2 as YNNKEL (reference sequence). CDR3 sequence: CASSPAGVEVVYEQYF. The CDR3 DNA reads as TGTGCCAGCAGCCCCGCAGGCGTGGAGGTCGTCTACGAGCAGTACTTC.

This clonotype was counted between two and nine times. V is TRBV27 and J is TRBJ1-1; maybe TRBD1 (5 bases). Trimming pared 2 bases from V and 0 bases from J, leaving 7 bases between. The length of the CDR3 is 14 residues. Germline V CDR1 and CDR2: MNHEY, SMNVEV (reference sequence). The CDR3 DNA sequence: TGTGCCAGCAGTTTAAACAGGATGAACACTGAAGCTTTCTTT. Translated, it gives CASSLNRMNTEAFF.

This clonotype has just a few counts. The chain links TRBV29-1 to TRBJ2-1, with TRBD1 identical over 7 bases. J gave up 6 bases and V 4 bases, and 6 bases lay outside the gene matches. Germline-derived CDR1 and CDR2 are SQVTM and ANQGSEA. This CDR3 region has 13 residues. In nucleotides, the CDR3 is TGCAGCGTTGGACAGGGAAAGGGCAATGAGCAGTTCTTC. As protein: CSVGQGKGNEQFF.

This chain uses TRBV24-1 with TRBJ2-5; the D is unclear. V lost 12 bases, J lost 6 bases, and 7 bases lay in between. Germline CDR1 KGHDR, CDR2 SFDVKD. This CDR3 region has 9 residues. CDR3 bases: TGTGCCGTTCGGCAGACCCAGTACTTC. Its translation is CAVRQTQYF.

The rearrangement links TRBV20-1 to TRBJ1-1; D perhaps matches TRBD1 (6 bases). Germline V CDR1 and CDR2: DFQATT, SNEGSKA (reference sequence). The length of the CDR3 is 12 residues. Trimming removed 8 bases from V and 4 bases from J, with 14 bases in between. The CDR3 sequence: CSLEGDGTEAFF. Here the CDR3 DNA reads TGCAGTCTGGAGGGGGATGGCACTGAAGCTTTCTTT.

In its sample, this clonotype is medium-sized. This sequence joins TRBV12-5 and TRBJ2-2; D might be TRBD2 (5 bases). Germline CDR1 LGHNT, CDR2 FRNRAP. The CDR3 totals 15 residues. V was cut by 6 bases and J by 7 bases, with 18 bases left in between. CDR3 region: CASGDLVGLVGELFF. The CDR3 DNA is TGTGCTAGTGGGGACTTGGTGGGATTGGTCGGGGAGCTGTTTTTT.

This clonotype appeared a few times. The chain links TRBV9 to TRBJ2-5; the match to TRBD1 covers 7 bases. V shed 3 bases and J 3 bases; nucleotides not matched to a gene: 11. The CDR3 length is 16 residues. Germline CDR1 SGDLS, CDR2 YYNGEE. The CDR3 DNA follows: TGTGCCAGCAGCGCTCCAGGTTTTACAGGGGAAGAGACCCAGTACTTC. This translates into CASSAPGFTGEETQYF.

The V call is TRBV29-1, the J call TRBJ2-3; a weak D match, TRBD1 (6 bases). The V end was cut by 6 bases, the J end by 0 bases, with 13 bases between. Germline values: CDR1 SQVTM, CDR2 ANQGSEA. The CDR3 consists of 14 residues. As DNA, the CDR3 is TGCAGCGTGGGGGCCAGGGCTAGCACAGATACGCAGTATTTT. It translates to CSVGARASTDTQYF.

This clonotype showed up just a few times. V gene TRBV5-1 combines with J gene TRBJ2-7; D gene uncertain. Germline CDR1 SGHRS, CDR2 YFSETQ. V dropped 1 base and J dropped 2 bases, with 10 bases sitting between them. The CDR3 is made up of 14 amino acids. Written as DNA, the CDR3 is TGCGCCAGCAGCTTGAGTGGAACGACCTACGAGCAGTACTTC. This gives the protein CASSLSGTTYEQYF.

This sequence joins TRBV20-1 and TRBJ2-1; D call uncertain. CDR1 DFQATT and CDR2 SNEGSKA come from the germline V gene (reference sequence). The CDR3 runs 15 residues. The V end lost 6 bases, the J end lost 0 bases, and 15 bases lay between the germline ends. Here the CDR3 reads CSATRPISSYNEQFF. For the CDR3, the DNA is TGCAGTGCAACCCGGCCCATTAGCTCCTACAATGAGCAGTTCTTC.